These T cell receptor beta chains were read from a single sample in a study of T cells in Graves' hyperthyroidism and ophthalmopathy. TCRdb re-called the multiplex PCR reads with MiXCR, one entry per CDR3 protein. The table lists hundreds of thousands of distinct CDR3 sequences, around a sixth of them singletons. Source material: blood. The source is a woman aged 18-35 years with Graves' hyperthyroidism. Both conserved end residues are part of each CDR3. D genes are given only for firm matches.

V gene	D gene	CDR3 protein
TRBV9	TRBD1	CASSGPGTGGRETQYF
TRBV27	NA	CASSSYLERSNQPQHF
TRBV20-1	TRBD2	CSAKGLAGGRSNEQFF
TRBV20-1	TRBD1	CSARSPGQGLSTSQYF
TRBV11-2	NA	CASRAGTKKPIYNEQFF
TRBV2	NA	CASSELAATEAFF
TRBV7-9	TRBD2	CASSSKSGGPVTDTQYF
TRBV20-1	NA	CSACKDVLEQFF
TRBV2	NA	CASSRGAGETQYF
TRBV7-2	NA	CASSRYRVGNEKLFF
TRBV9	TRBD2	CASSRAGDPPKNIQYF
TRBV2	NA	CASSVQGKTQYF
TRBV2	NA	CASRTSNEKLFF
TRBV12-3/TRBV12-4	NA	CASSSNVQVRYQPQHF